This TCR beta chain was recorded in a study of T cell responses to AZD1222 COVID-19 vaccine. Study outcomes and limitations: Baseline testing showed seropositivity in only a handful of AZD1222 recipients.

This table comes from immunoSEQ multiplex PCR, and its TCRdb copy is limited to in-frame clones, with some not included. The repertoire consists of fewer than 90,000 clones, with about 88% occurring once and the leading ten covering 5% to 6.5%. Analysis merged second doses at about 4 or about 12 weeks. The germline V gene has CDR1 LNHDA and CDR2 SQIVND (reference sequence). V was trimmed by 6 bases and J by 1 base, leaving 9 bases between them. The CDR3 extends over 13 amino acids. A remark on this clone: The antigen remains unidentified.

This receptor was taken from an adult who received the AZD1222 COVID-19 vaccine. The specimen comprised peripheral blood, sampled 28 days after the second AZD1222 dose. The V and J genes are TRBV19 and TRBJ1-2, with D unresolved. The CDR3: CASSATFNYGYTF. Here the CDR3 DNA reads TGTGCCAGTAGCGCGACTTTTAACTATGGCTACACCTTC.